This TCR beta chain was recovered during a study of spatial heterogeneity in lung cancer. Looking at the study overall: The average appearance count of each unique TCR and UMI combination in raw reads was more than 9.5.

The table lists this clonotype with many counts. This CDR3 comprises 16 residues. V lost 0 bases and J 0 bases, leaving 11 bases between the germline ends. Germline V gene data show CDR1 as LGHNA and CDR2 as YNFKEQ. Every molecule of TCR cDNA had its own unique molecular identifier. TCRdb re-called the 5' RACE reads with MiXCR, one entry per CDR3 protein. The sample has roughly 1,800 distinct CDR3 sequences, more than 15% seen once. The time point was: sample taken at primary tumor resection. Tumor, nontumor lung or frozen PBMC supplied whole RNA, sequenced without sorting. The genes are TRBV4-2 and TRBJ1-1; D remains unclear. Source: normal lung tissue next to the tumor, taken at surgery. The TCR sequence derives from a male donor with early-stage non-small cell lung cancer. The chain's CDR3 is CASSQERNSVNTEAFF. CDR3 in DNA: TGTGCCAGCAGCCAAGAACGGAACAGCGTGAACACTGAAGCTTTCTTT.